The source of this T cell receptor beta chain is a study of Ad26.COV2.S vaccination and SARS-CoV-2 variants. The overall study: The COV1001 Ad26.COV2.S trial arm included the donor. Study findings and constraints: Participants in the vaccine arm had higher spike-specific TCR breadth; placebo recipients had lower.

Concerning this clone: The target antigen is unknown.

Germline V gives CDR1 LNHDA, CDR2 SQIVND (reference sequence). Trimming shortened V by 4 bases and J by 4 bases, and 17 bases separated the two germline ends. This CDR3 has 16 residues. TCRdb's copy holds only in-frame clones and misses some; the assay was immunoSEQ multiplex PCR. The sample shows 350,000 to 500,000 clones, about 90% of them seen only once. The treatment is: about 20 received Ad26.COV2.S at low or high dose, single or two shots; roughly five received placebo; per-sample allocation not given. Sampling was performed 63 days after the first vaccine or placebo injection. At a Boston site, the person donating was an adult of 18-55 years.

V is TRBV19 and J is TRBJ2-1, with D possibly TRBD1 on 5 matching bases. The origin of this receptor is a person aged 18-65 years who received the Ad26.COV2.S COVID-19 vaccine or a placebo. Material: peripheral blood, obtained in a trial of Ad26.COV2.S vaccine versus placebo. DNA for the CDR3: TGTGCCAGTAGTACCCCACCCAGGGCGCCATACAATGAGCAGTTCTTC. Residues: CASSTPPRAPYNEQFF.